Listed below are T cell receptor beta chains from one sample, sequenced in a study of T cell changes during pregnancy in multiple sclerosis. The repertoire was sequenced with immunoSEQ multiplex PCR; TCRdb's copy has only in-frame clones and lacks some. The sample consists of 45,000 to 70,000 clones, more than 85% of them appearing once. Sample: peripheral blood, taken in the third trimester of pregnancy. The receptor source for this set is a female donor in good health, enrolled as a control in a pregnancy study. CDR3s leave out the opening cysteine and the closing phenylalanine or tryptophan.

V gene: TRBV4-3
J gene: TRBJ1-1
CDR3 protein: ASSPPRSTEAF

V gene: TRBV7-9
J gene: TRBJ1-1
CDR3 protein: ASSFTQDTEAF

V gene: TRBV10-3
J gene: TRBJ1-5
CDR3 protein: AISLTGGNQPQH

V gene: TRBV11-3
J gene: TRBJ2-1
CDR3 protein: ASSPGTSGGGYNEQF

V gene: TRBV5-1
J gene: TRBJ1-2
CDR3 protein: ASSVTGENGYT

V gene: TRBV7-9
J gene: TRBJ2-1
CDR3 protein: ASRVAGANNEQF

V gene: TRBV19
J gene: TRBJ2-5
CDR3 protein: ASSGQGRKETQY

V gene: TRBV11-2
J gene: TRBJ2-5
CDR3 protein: ASSLGEKETQY

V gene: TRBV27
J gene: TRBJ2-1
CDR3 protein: ASGRFDEQF

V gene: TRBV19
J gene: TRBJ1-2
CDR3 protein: ATSSPGGGIYGYT

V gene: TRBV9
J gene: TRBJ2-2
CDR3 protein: ASSSSGREIAGELF

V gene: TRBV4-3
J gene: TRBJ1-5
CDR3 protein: ASSQDQGPRQPQH

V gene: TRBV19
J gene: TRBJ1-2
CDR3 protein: ASSSGTFYGYT

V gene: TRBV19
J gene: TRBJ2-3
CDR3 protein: ATSGGWTGVTDTQY

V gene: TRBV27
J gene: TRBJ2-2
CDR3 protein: ASTPTRERENTGELF

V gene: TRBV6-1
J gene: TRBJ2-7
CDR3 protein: ASSELAGGSYEQY

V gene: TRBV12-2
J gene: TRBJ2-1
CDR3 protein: ASRLVPGAGEQF

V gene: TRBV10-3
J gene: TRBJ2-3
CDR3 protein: AISQGRGDTQY

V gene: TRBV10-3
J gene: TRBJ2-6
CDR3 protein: AIRTGQGDVLT

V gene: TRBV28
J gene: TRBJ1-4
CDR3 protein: ASSLLGQIATNEKLF

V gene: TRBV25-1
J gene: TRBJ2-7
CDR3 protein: ASTHSVHGEKEQY

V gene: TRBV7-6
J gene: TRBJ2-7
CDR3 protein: ASSVSPGHYEQY

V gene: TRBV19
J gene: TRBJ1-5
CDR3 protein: ASSPDRRRPDQPQH

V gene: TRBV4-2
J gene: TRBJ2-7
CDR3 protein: ASSQGTSGSSYEQY

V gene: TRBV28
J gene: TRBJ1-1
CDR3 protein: ASSSVDRDTEAF

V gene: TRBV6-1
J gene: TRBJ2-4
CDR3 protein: ASSEALWQGVKNIQY

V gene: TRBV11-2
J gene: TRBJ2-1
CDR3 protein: ASSWGTSGLMYNEQF

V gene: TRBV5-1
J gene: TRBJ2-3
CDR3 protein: ASSLGRGDTDTQY

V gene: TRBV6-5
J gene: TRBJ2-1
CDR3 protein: ASKDRANEQF

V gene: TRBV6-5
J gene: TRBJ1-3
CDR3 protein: ASRQGLSGNTIY

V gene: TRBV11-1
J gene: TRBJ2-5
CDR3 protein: ASSLSLSGGQETQY

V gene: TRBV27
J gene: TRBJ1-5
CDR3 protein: ASSFGRGPYSNQPQH

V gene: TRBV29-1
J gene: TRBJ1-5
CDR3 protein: SVSDSDDQPQH

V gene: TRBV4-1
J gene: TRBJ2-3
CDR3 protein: ASSQASGVAVLTDTQY

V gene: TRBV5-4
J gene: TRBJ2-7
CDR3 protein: ASSARAGLAGSFPYEQY

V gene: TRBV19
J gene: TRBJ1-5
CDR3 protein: ASGTSGMSSNQPQH

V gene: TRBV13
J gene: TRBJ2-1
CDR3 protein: ASSFGVAGGPGNEQF

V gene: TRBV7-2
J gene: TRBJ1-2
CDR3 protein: ASREDRNYGYT

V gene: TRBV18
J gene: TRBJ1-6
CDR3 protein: ASSRSRDKNNSPLH

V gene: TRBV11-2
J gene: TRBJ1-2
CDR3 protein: ASSYPGGYGYT

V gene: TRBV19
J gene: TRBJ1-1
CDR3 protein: ASTPTGNTEAF

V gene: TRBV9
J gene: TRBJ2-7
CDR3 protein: ASSTEDRGDYEQY

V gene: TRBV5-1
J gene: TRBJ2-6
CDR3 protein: ASNHGPGANVLT

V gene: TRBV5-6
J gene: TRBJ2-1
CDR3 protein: ASSPQLLAGEYNEQF

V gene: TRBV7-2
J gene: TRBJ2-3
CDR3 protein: ASSPPSAGLTDTQY

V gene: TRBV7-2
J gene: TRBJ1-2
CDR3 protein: ASSPGTRGYT

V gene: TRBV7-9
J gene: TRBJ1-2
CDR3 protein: ASSLGDMHTGYT

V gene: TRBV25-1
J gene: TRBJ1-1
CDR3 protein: ASSELSEGRTEAF

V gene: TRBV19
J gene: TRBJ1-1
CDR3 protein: ASSIDPARAMTGMRTEAF

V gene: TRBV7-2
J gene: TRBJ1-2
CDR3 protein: ASSSDRGPYGYT

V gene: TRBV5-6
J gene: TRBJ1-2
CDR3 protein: ASSLADRVGYT

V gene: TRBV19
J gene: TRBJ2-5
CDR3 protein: ASSTTSQETQY

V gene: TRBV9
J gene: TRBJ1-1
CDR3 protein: ASSVEGANTEAF

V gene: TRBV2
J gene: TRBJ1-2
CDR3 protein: ASSEAGPGPKSYT

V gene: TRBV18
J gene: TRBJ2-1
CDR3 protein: ASSPKRLQGAGEQF

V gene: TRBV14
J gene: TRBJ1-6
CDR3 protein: ASSQGGTYNSPLH

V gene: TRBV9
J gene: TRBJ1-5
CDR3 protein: ASSVEDRFNQPQH

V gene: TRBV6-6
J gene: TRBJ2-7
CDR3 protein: ASSLPGTSVFEQY

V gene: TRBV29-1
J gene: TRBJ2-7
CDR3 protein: SASGSGDYEQY